These 2 T cell receptor beta chains share one sample of origin, sequenced in a study of T cell responses to AZD1222 COVID-19 vaccine. Produced via immunoSEQ multiplex PCR; TCRdb's table is partial and in-frame only. The repertoire holds about 140,000 clones, with about 90% as singletons. Sample: peripheral blood, taken 28 days after the second AZD1222 dose. The receptors shown here come from an adult who received the AZD1222 COVID-19 vaccine.

The rearrangement joins TRBV6-5 to TRBJ1-2; D is perhaps TRBD1 (5 bases). Germline assignment: CDR1 MNHEY and CDR2 SVGAGI. CDR3 size: 14 residues. V shed 7 bases and J shed 5 bases, with 17 bases lying between them. CDR3: CASKSGDPRYGYTF. DNA of the CDR3: TGTGCCAGCAAAAGTGGGGACCCTAGGTATGGCTACACCTTC.

This chain links TRBV7-2 with TRBJ2-1, with D possibly matching TRBD1 (5 bases). The germline V gene has CDR1 SGHTA and CDR2 FQGNSA. Trimming shortened V by 3 bases and J by 10 bases, and 10 bases separated the two germline ends. The CDR3 runs to 12 residues. In nucleotides, the CDR3 is TGTGCCAGCAGCTTTTGGGGCTGGGAGCAGTTCTTC. It translates to CASSFWGWEQFF.